These 22 T cell receptor beta chains were sequenced from one sample in a study of cytotoxic CD8 clonotypes in ibrutinib-treated CLL. Method: immunoSEQ multiplex PCR; TCRdb's copy keeps in-frame clones and lacks some. The sample shows 200,000 or so clones, roughly 65% of them seen only once. The source was PBMCs, collected after 12 months of ibrutinib treatment. The receptors originated from a human donor with chronic lymphocytic leukemia.

The chain has TRBV18 and TRBJ1-4; D remains unclear. Trimming stripped 6 bases from V and 5 bases from J, with 10 bases between. The CDR3 spans 13 residues. In germline, CDR1 is KGHSH, CDR2 LQKENI. The CDR3: CASSPSVNEKLFF. DNA for the CDR3: TGTGCCAGCTCCCCAAGTGTAAATGAAAAACTGTTTTTT.

The chain links TRBV7-9 to TRBJ1-6, with D unresolved. Germline CDR1 SEHNR, CDR2 FQNEAQ (reference sequence). V lost 5 bases and J 7 bases, leaving 12 bases between the germline ends. The CDR3 has 14 amino acids. Written as DNA, the CDR3 is TGTGCCAGCAGCCGTGGGGTATACAATTCACCCCTCCACTTT. It translates to CASSRGVYNSPLHF.

This chain uses TRBV7-9 with TRBJ1-1; 8 bases are shared with TRBD1. The CDR3 length is 17 residues. Per germline, CDR1 SEHNR and CDR2 FQNEAQ (reference sequence). The junction had 13 bases not matched to a gene; V was cut back by 2 bases and J by 5 bases. The CDR3 nucleotides are TGTGCCAGCAGCTTAATAAGTTTTGGACAGGGAACAACTGAAGCTTTCTTT. Translated, it gives CASSLISFGQGTTEAFF.

The V gene is TRBV6-5, the J gene TRBJ1-2, with 8 bases aligning to TRBD1. Trimming at V came to 7 bases and at J to 8 bases, leaving 15 bases not matched to a gene. The CDR3 consists of 15 residues. The germline gives CDR1 MNHEY, CDR2 SVGAGI. CDR3 amino acids: CASKTGTGRLSGYTF. The DNA for the CDR3 is TGTGCCAGCAAAACCGGGACAGGAAGACTTTCGGGCTACACCTTC.

This clone appeared a few times. The V and J genes are TRBV30 and TRBJ1-5; perhaps TRBD1 as D (6 bases). CDR1 GTSNPN and CDR2 SVGIG come from the germline V gene (reference sequence). The CDR3 consists of 13 residues. Trimming removed 1 base from V and 5 bases from J, with 9 bases in between. CDR3 sequence (DNA): TGTGCCTGGAGTGCCGGGGGGCATCAGCCCCAGCATTTT. Protein: CAWSAGGHQPQHF.

This clone was recorded once. The CDR3 nucleotides read TGCAGCGTCGAAACTAGCGGGAGGGATACGCAGTATTTT. The encoded protein is CSVETSGRDTQYF. The chain employs TRBV29-1 and TRBJ2-3, with TRBD2 identical over 12 bases. Germline V gene lookup returns CDR1 SQVTM and CDR2 ANQGSEA. This CDR3 has 13 residues. The V segment lost 6 bases and the J segment 6 bases; nucleotides outside the gene matches: 4.

In this sample, this clone turned up a few times. This sequence joins TRBV11-2 and TRBJ1-5; perhaps TRBD1 as D (5 bases). Germline CDR1 reads SGHAT; CDR2 reads FQNNGV. CDR3 length equals 14 residues. Trimming took 5 bases from V and 6 from J, leaving 14 bases between them. In DNA form, the CDR3 reads TGTGCCAGCAGCGAGGGACTGTCGGGTCAGCCCCAGCATTTT. Translating gives CASSEGLSGQPQHF.

CDR3 residues: CASSRLGAALDTQYF. The CDR3 region has the DNA TGTGCCAGCAGCCGCCTGGGGGCGGCCCTAGATACGCAGTATTTT. The rearrangement uses TRBV6-5 and TRBJ2-3; perhaps TRBD1 as D (6 bases). Per germline, CDR1 MNHEY and CDR2 SVGAGI. This CDR3 has 15 residues. V was shortened by 6 bases and J by 5 bases, with 18 bases between the two germline ends.

The chain recombines TRBV6-5 with TRBJ1-1; D gene ambiguous. From germline, CDR1 is MNHEY and CDR2 SVGAGI. The length of the CDR3 is 12 residues. The V end lost 6 bases, the J end lost 3 bases, and 8 bases lay between the germline ends. The CDR3 coding sequence is TGTGCCAGCAGCAGGAGGTACACTGAAGCTTTCTTT. It codes for CASSRRYTEAFF.

V usage is TRBV4-2 and J usage is TRBJ1-1; perhaps TRBD1 as D (5 bases). The CDR3 runs 16 residues. V gave up 4 bases and J gave up 1 base, with 16 bases separating them. Germline values: CDR1 LGHNA, CDR2 YNFKEQ. The CDR3 sequence: CASSPPQGRGNTEAFF. The CDR3 region has the DNA TGTGCCAGCAGCCCCCCCCAGGGTAGGGGGAACACTGAAGCTTTCTTT.

This clone was observed a single time. In DNA, the CDR3 is TGTGCCAGTAGTAAGGGACGTAGGATAAATGAAAAACTGTTTTTT. This codes for CASSKGRRINEKLFF. This chain joins TRBV19 and TRBJ1-4; TRBD1 is a possible D gene (5 bases). CDR3 size: 15 residues. The germline V gene encodes CDR1 LNHDA and CDR2 SQIVND (reference sequence). Trimming took 4 bases from V and 5 from J, leaving 14 bases between them.

The V gene is TRBV5-6, the J gene TRBJ2-5, with 7 bases matching TRBD1. The CDR3 extends over 13 amino acids. Germline assignment: CDR1 SGHDT and CDR2 YYEEEE. The J segment lost 2 bases and the V segment lost 9 bases, leaving 7 bases of the junction unmatched. The CDR3 coding sequence is TGTGCCACACGACAGGGAATTCAAGAGACCCAGTACTTC. It specifies CATRQGIQETQYF.

The CDR3: CAWSVRKPQGRGGNSPLHF. The CDR3 DNA reads as TGTGCCTGGAGTGTACGGAAACCACAGGGGCGAGGGGGAAATTCACCCCTCCACTTT. This chain links TRBV30 with TRBJ1-6, with TRBD1 matching 7 bases. CDR3 length: 19 amino acids. Losses at the gene ends were 0 bases for V and 7 bases for J; bases not matched to a gene: 18. In germline, CDR1 is GTSNPN, CDR2 SVGIG (reference sequence).

The CDR3 DNA reads TGTGCCAGCAGCTTGGGGAATCCCTACGAGCAGTACTTC. Amino acid sequence: CASSLGNPYEQYF. The chain couples TRBV7-2 to TRBJ2-7, with no clear D. The CDR3 loop spans 13 amino acids. Looked up from germline, CDR1 is SGHTA and CDR2 is FQGNSA. V lost 3 bases and J 2 bases, leaving 8 bases between the germline ends.

The rearrangement uses TRBV12-5 and TRBJ2-3, with D maybe TRBD1 (6 bases). There are 13 residues in the CDR3. The V end lost 11 bases, the J end lost 3 bases, and 15 bases lay between the germline ends. Germline V lookup: CDR1 LGHNT, CDR2 FRNRAP. The CDR3 loop reads CAGRGRGTDTQYF. The DNA of the CDR3 is TGTGCTGGACGGGGCAGGGGAACAGATACGCAGTATTTT.

This clone was recorded a few times. The chain combines TRBV5-6 with TRBJ1-2, with D maybe TRBD1 (6 bases). In germline, CDR1 is SGHDT, CDR2 YYEEEE. The V end was cut by 5 bases, the J end by 4 bases, with 21 bases between. The CDR3 length is 16 residues. The CDR3 is CASSETGGLRGYGYTF. In nucleotides, the CDR3 is TGTGCCAGCAGTGAGACGGGGGGCCTTCGCGGCTATGGCTACACCTTC.

This chain joins TRBV21-1 and TRBJ1-2; TRBD1 is the table's D call, not checked against the DNA. TRBV21-1 is a listed pseudogene. The CDR3 totals 16 residues. The DNA for the CDR3 is TGTGCCAGCGGCTACTTGGACAGGGGGCATCCAGATGGCTACACCTTC. Translation: CASGYLDRGHPDGYTF.

This chain joins TRBV9 and TRBJ1-6; 11 bases fit TRBD1. The length of the CDR3 is 15 residues. V lost 3 bases to trimming and J lost 10 bases; unmatched junction nucleotides: 6. Germline CDR1 reads SGDLS; CDR2 reads YYNGEE. Here the CDR3 DNA reads TGTGCCAGCAGCGCCGGACAGGGGGCATGGTCACCCCTCCACTTT. Its protein is CASSAGQGAWSPLHF.

The chain uses TRBV27 and TRBJ2-5; 7 bases fit TRBD2. CDR1 is MNHEY, CDR2 SMNVEV, per germline (reference sequence). The ends lost 3 bases at V and 1 base at J; junction bases unmatched: 2. This CDR3 has 14 amino acids. The CDR3 protein is CASSFGLGQETQYF. DNA for the CDR3: TGTGCCAGCAGTTTTGGACTAGGCCAAGAGACCCAGTACTTC.

This clone has just a few counts. Other DNA sequences in this specimen translate into the identical CDR3. This chain joins TRBV28 and TRBJ2-2; no definite D call. Germline V gene sequence: CDR1 MDHEN, CDR2 SYDVKM. The CDR3 consists of 12 residues. V shed 5 bases and J shed 2 bases, with 3 bases lying between them. CDR3 region: CASSPNTGELFF. In nucleotides, the CDR3 is TGTGCCAGCAGTCCAAACACCGGGGAGCTGTTTTTT.

This clone was counted between two and nine times. This chain connects TRBV30 to TRBJ2-1; no firm D call. The V end was cut by 0 bases, the J end by 4 bases, with 4 bases between. Germline lookup yields CDR1 GTSNPN and CDR2 SVGIG (reference sequence). This CDR3 contains 12 residues. The CDR3 reads CAWSVNYNEQFF. CDR3 in DNA: TGTGCCTGGAGTGTAAATTACAATGAGCAGTTCTTC.

This clone has more than one count but fewer than ten. This sequence joins TRBV7-2 and TRBJ2-6, with D unclear. The ends were cut back, 1 base at V and 4 bases at J, with 8 bases in the middle. This CDR3 comprises 15 residues. CDR1 SGHTA and CDR2 FQGNSA come from the germline V gene. The CDR3 region is CASSLGGSGANVLTF. DNA of the CDR3: TGTGCCAGCAGCTTAGGTGGTTCCGGGGCCAACGTCCTGACTTTC.